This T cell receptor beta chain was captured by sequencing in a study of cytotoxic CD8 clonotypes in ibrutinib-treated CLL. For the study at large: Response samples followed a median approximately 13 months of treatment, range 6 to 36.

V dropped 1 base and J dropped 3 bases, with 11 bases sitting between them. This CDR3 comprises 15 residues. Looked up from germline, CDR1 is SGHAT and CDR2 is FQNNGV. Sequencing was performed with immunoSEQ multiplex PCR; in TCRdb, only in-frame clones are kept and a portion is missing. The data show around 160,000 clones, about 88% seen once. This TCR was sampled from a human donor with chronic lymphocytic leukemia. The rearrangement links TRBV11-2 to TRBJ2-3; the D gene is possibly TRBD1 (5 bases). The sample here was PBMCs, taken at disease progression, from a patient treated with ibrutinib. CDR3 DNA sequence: TGTGCCAGCAGCTTAGTGACAGCGAAAACAGATACGCAGTATTTT. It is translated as CASSLVTAKTDTQYF.